Below, 6 T cell receptor beta chains from the same sample are listed, as sequenced in a study of breast tumors, draining lymph nodes, adjacent tissues. Samples came from axillary lymph nodes draining the breast cancer. TCRdb re-analysed the multiplex PCR reads in MiXCR, keeping a single row per CDR3 protein. This repertoire shows some 170,000 distinct CDR3 sequences, about 34% found once; its top ten account for approximately 3.9%. The sample was axillary lymph node tissue. The receptor source for this set is a female donor with breast cancer. Some clones in this sample may be carry-over from other donors' samples.

The V gene is TRBV11-3, the J gene TRBJ2-2; 10 nucleotides agree with TRBD1. Germline CDR1 is SGHNT and CDR2 is YENEEA. V lost 2 bases, J lost 4 bases, and 1 base stayed unmatched. This CDR3 is built from 15 residues. This chain's CDR3 is CASSLRDRGTGELFF. The DNA for the CDR3 is TGTGCCAGCAGCTTACGGGACAGGGGCACCGGGGAGCTGTTTTTT. The full variable domain, with the rest looked up from reference TRBV11-3 and TRBJ2-2, is EAGVVQSPRYKIIEKKQPVAFWCNPISGHNTLYWYLQNLGQGPELLIRYENEEAVDDSQLPKDRFSAERLKGVDSTLKIQPAELGDSAVYLCASSLRDRGTGELFFGEGSRLTVL.

This clonotype has only a few counts. This chain connects TRBV10-3 to TRBJ1-1, with D possibly TRBD1 on 6 matching bases. The CDR3 has 13 residues. The ends were cut back, 6 bases at V and 6 bases at J, with 14 bases in the middle. CDR1 and CDR2 (germline): ENHRY, SYGVKD. The DNA for the CDR3 is TGTGCCATCAGGGCCGGGGACATGCCTGAAGCTTTCTTT. It specifies CAIRAGDMPEAFF.

A word on this clonotype: One end of the junction does not line up with germline, which may come from a read error. The chain joins TRBV7-2 to TRBJ2-7; D is uncertain. CDR3 length: 15 amino acids. The germline gives CDR1 SGHTA, CDR2 FQGNSA. The DNA for the CDR3 is TGTGCCAGTAGCTTAGAGTCGGGCTTATCCTACGAGCAGCACTTC. Its protein is CASSLESGLSYEQHF. The whole variable domain, filled in from reference TRBV7-2 and TRBJ2-7, reads GAGVSQSPSNKVTEKGKDVELRCDPISGHTALYWYRQSLGQGLEFLIYFQGNSAPDKSGLPSDRFSAERTGGSVSTLTIQRTQQEDSAVYLCASSLESGLSYEQHFGPGTRLTVT.

The chain couples TRBV29-1 to TRBJ2-7; 11 bases match TRBD1. The CDR3 contains 14 residues. V lost 4 bases and J lost 5; bases outside the gene matches: 7. Per germline, CDR1 SQVTM and CDR2 ANQGSEA. DNA of the CDR3: TGCAGCGTTGGAGTCTGGACAGGGGGCCACGAGCAGTACTTC. It encodes CSVGVWTGGHEQYF.

Details on this clonotype: A read error may account for a junction end that differs from germline. This chain uses TRBV27 with TRBJ2-1; D is perhaps TRBD2 (5 bases). CDR3 length equals 16 residues. Germline V gene lookup returns CDR1 MNHEY and CDR2 SMNVEV (reference sequence). Here the CDR3 reads CASSLLVSKGEGEQSF. The CDR3 nucleotides are TGTGCCAGCAGTTTATTAGTCTCCAAGGGAGAAGGTGAGCAGTCCTTC.

This clonotype was found a few times. The V call is TRBV6-5, the J call TRBJ1-2; TRBD1 is a possible D gene (5 bases). The CDR3 runs to 15 residues. Germline-derived CDR1 and CDR2 are MNHEY and SVGAGI. The V and J ends lost 8 bases and 0 bases respectively, with 16 bases between them. As DNA, the CDR3 is TGTGCCAGCTCCCATCGCCGGGACTCTAACTATGGCTACACCTTC. Its protein is CASSHRRDSNYGYTF.